The next 22 T cell receptor beta chains were all read from a single sample in a study of human thymus T cells. Clones were sequenced by immunoSEQ multiplex PCR, and TCRdb holds only the in-frame ones, with some missing. The sample contains about 60,000 clones, approximately 95% of which appear only once. The sequencing sample was made of blood. These receptors all stem from a boy younger than two with a congenital heart defect but otherwise immunologically healthy.

V is TRBV7-2 and J is TRBJ2-3, with 9 bases fitting TRBD2. Germline lookup yields CDR1 SGHTA and CDR2 FQGNSA. V lost 1 base, J lost 5 bases, and 10 bases stayed unmatched. There are 17 residues in the CDR3. The chain's CDR3 is CASSLEASGALLDTQYF. DNA of the CDR3: TGTGCCAGCAGCTTAGAAGCTAGCGGGGCGCTATTAGATACGCAGTATTTT.

The chain is built from TRBV6-5 and TRBJ2-7, with TRBD2 matching 7 bases. With 6 bases clipped from V and 6 bases from J, the junction kept 11 bases outside the gene matches. The CDR3 is made up of 14 amino acids. Germline assignment: CDR1 MNHEY and CDR2 SVGAGI. The CDR3 sequence is CASSHRTRRGEQYF. For the CDR3, the DNA is TGTGCCAGCAGCCATAGGACTAGAAGGGGCGAGCAGTACTTC.

This chain uses TRBV5-1 with TRBJ2-6; D is unresolved. The germline gives CDR1 SGHRS, CDR2 YFSETQ. V was pared by 4 bases and J by 0 bases, with 11 bases between. The CDR3 totals 16 residues. The DNA for the CDR3 is TGCGCCAGCAGCGATGGACGGATCTCTGGGGCCAACGTCCTGACTTTC. This translates into CASSDGRISGANVLTF.

The CDR3 DNA follows: TGTGCCAGCAGCTTAGAACTAGCGGGGGGGCAGGGCTCCTACAATGAGCAGTTCTTC. Its protein is CASSLELAGGQGSYNEQFF. V usage is TRBV13 and J usage is TRBJ2-1; 13 bases match TRBD2. Germline CDR1 is PRHDT and CDR2 is FYEKMQ (reference sequence). The CDR3 runs 19 residues. Germline trimming cut 1 base from V and 0 bases from J; bases unmatched to any gene: 6.

The chain employs TRBV11-2 and TRBJ2-3; D gene uncertain. Germline values: CDR1 SGHAT, CDR2 FQNNGV. This CDR3 comprises 14 residues. V was shortened by 1 base and J by 0 bases, with 5 bases between the two germline ends. For the CDR3, the DNA is TGTGCCAGCAGCTTAGGACAAAGCACAGATACGCAGTATTTT. This gives the protein CASSLGQSTDTQYF.

V gene TRBV6-4 combines with J gene TRBJ2-2, with 8 bases matching TRBD2. CDR3 length: 16 residues. With V trimmed by 2 bases and J by 2 bases, 4 bases remained unmatched. Germline V CDR1 and CDR2: MRHNA, SNTAGT. This chain's CDR3 is CASSDRGRRNTGELFF. The CDR3 nucleotides read TGTGCCAGCAGTGACCGCGGGAGGCGAAACACCGGGGAGCTGTTTTTT.

This chain links TRBV5-1 with TRBJ1-2; 9 bases align to TRBD1. With 5 bases clipped from V and 6 bases from J, the junction kept 11 bases outside the gene matches. CDR1 is SGHRS and CDR2 is YFSETQ in the germline V gene. The CDR3 loop spans 15 amino acids. CDR3 bases: TGCGCCAGCAGTAATTCTAGGGGACAGGGCGATGGCTACACCTTC. Translating it yields CASSNSRGQGDGYTF.

The rearrangement links TRBV29-1 to TRBJ2-3; D unclear. CDR1 and CDR2 from the germline V gene are SQVTM and ANQGSEA. V was shortened by 3 bases and J by 4 bases, with 8 bases between the two germline ends. CDR3 length: 12 amino acids. DNA for the CDR3: TGCAGCGTTGAGCAGGACCCAGATACGCAGTATTTT. This encodes CSVEQDPDTQYF.

The chain is built from TRBV4-1 and TRBJ2-1; 10 bases are shared with TRBD2. CDR1 is MGHRA and CDR2 is YSYEKL in the germline V gene. V lost 2 bases, J lost 5 bases, and 3 bases stayed unmatched. This CDR3 is 15 amino acids long. CDR3 DNA: TGCGCCAGCAGCCAACTAGCGGGGGCTCACAATGAGCAGTTCTTC. This encodes CASSQLAGAHNEQFF.

The rearrangement joins TRBV14 to TRBJ1-6, with 8 bases matching TRBD1. This CDR3 has 14 amino acids. Germline CDR1 is SGHDN and CDR2 is FVKESK. J was trimmed by 2 bases and V by 6 bases; bases with no gene match: 0. As DNA, the CDR3 is TGTGCCAGCAGGACAGGGGCCTATAATTCACCCCTCCACTTT. It yields the protein CASRTGAYNSPLHF.

The gene calls are TRBV7-9 and TRBJ2-7; tentatively, D is TRBD1 (6 bases). The CDR3 contains 15 residues. The V end was cut by 10 bases, the J end by 0 bases, with 19 bases between. In germline, CDR1 is SEHNR, CDR2 FQNEAQ (reference sequence). Here the CDR3 reads CAINQVRDNSYEQYF. The CDR3 nucleotides are TGTGCCATCAATCAAGTTAGGGACAACTCCTACGAGCAGTACTTC.

The chain recombines TRBV4-2 with TRBJ2-2; 11 bases line up with TRBD2. Germline loops: CDR1 LGHNA, CDR2 YNFKEQ. This CDR3 comprises 17 residues. Trimming removed 4 bases from V and 6 bases from J; junction bases left unmatched: 10. The CDR3 here is CASSLFTSGGGSGELFF. The CDR3 bases are TGTGCCAGCAGCCTCTTTACTAGCGGGGGAGGTTCCGGGGAGCTGTTTTTT.

In its sample, this clone was seen once. Other DNA sequences of this sample code for an identical CDR3. CDR3 protein: CASSEGYGYTF. In nucleotides, the CDR3 is TGTGCCAGCAGTGAAGGGTATGGCTACACCTTC. This chain joins TRBV6-1 and TRBJ1-2; D gene ambiguous. The CDR3 extends over 11 amino acids. Trimming removed 1 base at V and 5 bases at J, with 2 bases between. Germline loops: CDR1 MNHNS, CDR2 SASEGT.

This clone was observed a handful of times. The chain recombines TRBV10-3 with TRBJ1-2; D remains unclear. V was cut by 7 bases and J by 0 bases, with 12 bases left in between. The CDR3 spans 14 residues. CDR1 ENHRY and CDR2 SYGVKD come from the germline V gene. In DNA form, the CDR3 reads TGTGCCATCACCCAAACCGTAGCTAACTATGGCTACACCTTC. Its protein product is CAITQTVANYGYTF.

This clone has just one count. The chain carries TRBV5-1 and TRBJ2-7, with 9 bases aligning to TRBD2. CDR3 length: 15 residues. With V trimmed by 4 bases and J by 2 bases, 7 bases remained unmatched. Germline V CDR1 and CDR2: SGHRS, YFSETQ. CDR3 amino acids: CASSRGSGSTYEQYF. CDR3 sequence (DNA): TGCGCCAGCAGCCGAGGTAGCGGGAGTACCTACGAGCAGTACTTC.

This chain joins TRBV4-2 and TRBJ2-3; TRBD2 aligns across 8 bases. CDR1 and CDR2 from the germline V gene are LGHNA and YNFKEQ. The CDR3 loop spans 15 amino acids. With 4 bases clipped from V and 4 bases from J, the junction kept 7 bases outside the gene matches. CDR3 sequence reads: CASSPGLARPDTQYF. The CDR3 bases are TGTGCCAGCAGCCCCGGACTAGCCCGGCCAGATACGCAGTATTTT.

The sample holds one count of this clone. The genes are TRBV4-3 and TRBJ2-2, with TRBD1 as a possible D gene (5 bases). The length of the CDR3 is 15 residues. Germline values: CDR1 LGHNA, CDR2 YSLEER. Trimming removed 1 base at V and 5 bases at J, with 11 bases between. In DNA form, the CDR3 reads TGCGCCAGCAGCCAAGGTGGGGCGCGGACCGGGGAGCTGTTTTTT. This translates into CASSQGGARTGELFF.

V usage is TRBV19 and J usage is TRBJ2-3, with unresolved D. Trimming took off 10 bases at V and 1 base at J, with 12 bases between the two ends. This CDR3 region has 13 residues. Germline CDR1 LNHDA, CDR2 SQIVND (reference sequence). The CDR3 coding sequence is TGTGCCACCCGGAACAAAGGCACAGATACGCAGTATTTT. Residues: CATRNKGTDTQYF.

The chain links TRBV7-2 to TRBJ1-1, with D perhaps TRBD1 (6 bases). The CDR3 covers 14 residues. Germline V gene data show CDR1 as SGHTA and CDR2 as FQGNSA. Trimming left V 5 bases short and J 5 bases short, with 15 bases between. The CDR3 loop is CASSPQGRGTEAFF. CDR3 coding DNA: TGTGCCAGCAGCCCACAGGGAAGGGGGACTGAAGCTTTCTTT. Full variable domain (rest looked up from reference TRBV7-2 and TRBJ1-1): GAGVSQSPSNKVTEKGKDVELRCDPISGHTALYWYRQSLGQGLEFLIYFQGNSAPDKSGLPSDRFSAERTGGSVSTLTIQRTQQEDSAVYLCASSPQGRGTEAFFGQGTRLTVV.

This clone came up once. The chain has TRBV5-4 and TRBJ2-1, with 10 bases identical to TRBD2. The CDR3 is 15 residues long. The V gene end was trimmed by 4 bases and the J gene end by 12 bases; junction bases not matched to a gene: 13. The germline gives CDR1 SGHNT, CDR2 YYREEE (reference sequence). CDR3 sequence (DNA): TGTGCCAGCAGCCCCCCAGGGCTAGCGGGGGCTGGGCAGTTCTTC. Protein product: CASSPPGLAGAGQFF.

The CDR3 nucleotides read TGTGCCAGCAGCCGGACAGGGAAGATCTACGAGCAGTACTTC. Amino acid sequence: CASSRTGKIYEQYF. V gene TRBV28 combines with J gene TRBJ2-7; 8 nucleotides line up with TRBD1. CDR3 length equals 14 residues. Germline CDR1 MDHEN, CDR2 SYDVKM. The ends lost 6 bases at V and 3 bases at J; junction bases unmatched: 7.

The CDR3 region is CASSLAPGTGNSPLHF. The CDR3 bases are TGTGCCAGCAGCTTGGCCCCCGGGACAGGGAATTCACCCCTCCACTTT. The chain combines TRBV5-5 with TRBJ1-6; 9 bases are shared with TRBD1. The CDR3 spans 16 residues. Germline V gene lookup returns CDR1 SGHKS and CDR2 YYEKEE (reference sequence). Trimming cost V 0 bases and J 7 bases; bases outside gene matches: 5.